This T cell receptor beta chain was obtained from a study of T-cell reconstitution after alpha-beta-depleted transplantation in children. V was pared by 6 bases and J by 4 bases, with 7 bases of the junction left unmatched. The CDR3 spans 14 residues. This clonotype was recorded many times. The library targeted TCRbeta and was prepared with unique molecular identifiers. A single record per CDR3 protein comes from TCRdb applying MiXCR to the PCR reads. The sample lists nearly 400,000 distinct CDR3 sequences, roughly 22% seen once, with 3.8% in the top ten. The sequence derives from a human donor who donated a stem cell graft to a child with acute myeloid leukemia. Sequenced material: PBMCs from the stem cell graft donor, taken from the stem cell graft. This rearrangement joins TRBV12-3 or TRBV12-4 to TRBJ1-1; 8 nucleotides agree with TRBD1. CDR3 bases: TGTGCCAGCAGGCCGACAGGGGCGGTCACTGAAGCTTTCTTT. Translated: CASRPTGAVTEAFF.